These T cell receptor beta chains were read from a single sample in a study of cytomegalovirus exposure and HLA in healthy donors. TCRdb's table, derived via immunoSEQ multiplex PCR, lists solely in-frame clones and lacks some. The table shows about 34,000 clones, with over 60% occurring only once. Specimen: PBMCs. These TCRs come from a man aged 35 to 55 in good health and CMV-seropositive. Both conserved end residues are part of each CDR3. The D gene is left open where the match is weak. Clone size is not always given. Where it is, it says once, few, many or a class for expanded clones.

TRBJ2-7 TRBD1 - TRBV19 CASSIGQAYEQYF TGTGCCAGTAGTATTGGACAGGCCTACGAGCAGTACTTC
TRBJ1-1 TRBD1 - TRBV27 CASSSSSGQGRTFF TGTGCCAGCAGTTCCTCCTCGGGACAGGGTAGGACTTTCTTT
TRBJ2-5 TRBD2 - TRBV7-3 CASSLNGGGDKETQYF TGTGCCAGCAGCTTAAACGGTGGGGGGGATAAAGAGACCCAGTACTTC
TRBJ2-1 - - TRBV7-2 CASRDSYSYNEQFF TGTGCCAGCAGAGACAGTTACTCCTACAATGAGCAGTTCTTC
TRBJ2-3 TRBD2 few TRBV10-3 CAISGGLAGGTDTQYF TGTGCCATCAGTGGGGGGCTAGCGGGGGGCACAGATACGCAGTATTTT
TRBJ2-1 TRBD2 few TRBV6-4 CASSDDGGGHNEQFF TGTGCCAGCAGTGACGACGGGGGGGGCCACAATGAGCAGTTCTTC
TRBJ2-3 - few TRBV7-9 CASSLSAPRTDTQYF TGTGCCAGCAGCTTATCGGCCCCGCGGACAGATACGCAGTATTTT
TRBJ2-5 - - TRBV7-2 CASSLGWAVEETQYF TGTGCCAGCAGCTTAGGTTGGGCAGTCGAAGAGACCCAGTACTTC
TRBJ1-1 - - TRBV6-5 CASRAVAGTEAFF TGTGCCAGCAGGGCCGTTGCGGGCACTGAAGCTTTCTTT
TRBJ2-3 TRBD2 - TRBV5-1 CASKIAGGHADTQYF TGCGCCAGCAAAATAGCGGGGGGGCACGCAGATACGCAGTATTTT
TRBJ1-4 TRBD1 - TRBV5-1 CASSFTGGESEKLFF TGCGCCAGCAGCTTTACAGGGGGCGAAAGTGAAAAACTGTTTTTT
TRBJ1-5 - - TRBV11-3 CASSSGGDQPQHF TGTGCCAGCAGCTCTGGGGGGGATCAGCCCCAGCATTTT
TRBJ1-5 - - TRBV27 CASSSLSSGSGQPQHF TGTGCCAGCAGTTCTTTATCGTCCGGGTCGGGACAGCCCCAGCATTTT
TRBJ1-4 TRBD1 few TRBV5-6 CASSTGTGAPLDEKLFF TGTGCCAGCAGCACCGGGACAGGGGCCCCATTGGATGAAAAACTGTTTTTT
TRBJ2-5 TRBD2 - TRBV5-6 CASSLPLAGEETQYF TGTGCCAGCAGCTTGCCGCTAGCGGGCGAAGAGACCCAGTACTTC
TRBJ1-3 - few TRBV6-5 CASSSARTAGNTIYF TGTGCCAGCAGTTCGGCTAGGACAGCTGGAAACACCATATATTTT
TRBJ2-3 - - TRBV29-1 CSVEQSPSTDTQYF TGCAGCGTTGAACAGTCCCCTAGCACAGATACGCAGTATTTT
TRBJ1-1 TRBD1 few TRBV7-2 CACRQGTADTEAFF TGTGCCTGCCGGCAAGGGACAGCGGACACTGAAGCTTTCTTT
TRBJ2-5 TRBD2 - TRBV19 CASSLGTNQETQYF TGTGCCAGTAGCCTCGGGACTAACCAAGAGACCCAGTACTTC
TRBJ2-1 TRBD1 once TRBV5-1 CASSPDRALSSYNEQFF TGCGCCAGCAGCCCTGACAGGGCCCTGAGCTCCTACAATGAGCAGTTCTTC
TRBJ1-4 TRBD1 few TRBV10-2 CASKVRLTGREEKLFF TGCGCCAGCAAGGTGAGGTTGACAGGGCGAGAAGAAAAACTGTTTTTT
TRBJ2-2 TRBD2 - TRBV4-1 CASSQRGGASGELFF TGCGCCAGCAGCCAGCGCGGGGGGGCAAGCGGGGAGCTGTTTTTT
TRBJ2-2 - - TRBV27 CASGQGGSGELFF TGTGCCAGCGGGCAGGGGGGTTCCGGGGAGCTGTTTTTT
TRBJ2-2 TRBD1 - TRBV7-9 CASSLDGRGLGTGELFF TGTGCCAGCAGCTTAGATGGCAGGGGGCTTGGCACCGGGGAGCTGTTTTTT
TRBJ1-3 - - TRBV7-3 CASSLVQGPGNTIYF TGTGCCAGCAGCTTAGTGCAGGGCCCTGGAAACACCATATATTTT
TRBJ2-1 - - TRBV5-4 CASSLRRSSYNEQFF TGTGCCAGCAGCTTGCGGCGGAGCTCCTACAATGAGCAGTTCTTC
TRBJ2-1 - - TRBV4-2 CASSQRIRTAYNEQFF TGTGCCAGCAGCCAGAGGATAAGGACAGCCTACAATGAGCAGTTCTTC
TRBJ1-3 - few TRBV10-3 CAIQTGGQGNTIYF TGTGCCATTCAGACCGGGGGGCAGGGAAACACCATATATTTT
TRBJ2-4 - - TRBV7-2 CASSFNGNIQYF TGTGCCAGCAGCTTCAACGGGAACATTCAGTACTTC
TRBJ1-3 - - TRBV7-2 CASSSQMGNTIYF TGTGCCAGCAGCTCTCAGATGGGAAACACCATATATTTT
TRBJ2-3 TRBD1 - TRBV7-3 CASSLRGDRVGTDTQYF TGTGCCAGCAGTTTAAGAGGAGACAGGGTAGGGACAGATACGCAGTATTTT
TRBJ2-3 - medium-sized TRBV7-9 CASRPKYTDTQYF TGTGCCAGCAGACCTAAGTACACAGATACGCAGTATTTT
TRBJ1-5 - - TRBV7-9 CASSFTGIQPQHF TGTGCCAGCAGCTTTACAGGTATACAGCCCCAGCATTTT
TRBJ2-5 - - TRBV5-1 CASSLIAGPRWEEQYF TGCGCCAGCAGCTTGATCGCGGGGCCTCGTTGGGAGGAGCAGTACTTC
TRBJ1-1 TRBD1 - TRBV19 CASSPFPGQGEAFF TGTGCCAGTAGTCCGTTTCCGGGACAGGGTGAAGCTTTCTTT
TRBJ2-3 - - TRBV7-6 CASSLVGGGTDTQYF TGTGCCAGCAGCTTAGTGGGCGGGGGCACAGATACGCAGTATTTT
TRBJ1-5 - - TRBV12-5 CASGLSSVSNQPQHF TGTGCTAGTGGTTTGTCGTCCGTCAGCAATCAGCCCCAGCATTTT
TRBJ2-1 - - TRBV11-3 CASSLRFGYGQFF TGTGCCAGCAGCTTACGTTTCGGGTATGGGCAGTTCTTC
TRBJ2-7 - - TRBV27 CASSPLDSSYEQYF TGTGCCAGCAGTCCCTTGGACAGCTCCTACGAGCAGTACTTC
TRBJ1-1 TRBD1 - TRBV5-6 CASRYDRGRDDTEAFF TGTGCCAGCAGATATGACAGGGGCCGCGACGACACTGAAGCTTTCTTT
TRBJ2-7 TRBD1 few TRBV7-2 CASSPHPTGAAFYEQYF TGTGCCAGCAGCCCTCACCCGACAGGGGCTGCCTTCTACGAGCAGTACTTC
TRBJ1-5 - - TRBV7-7 CASSATGRGNQPQHF TGTGCCAGCAGCGCTACCGGCCGGGGCAATCAGCCCCAGCATTTT
TRBJ2-1 TRBD1 - TRBV7-2 CASRRWGTAFNEQFF TGTGCCAGCAGGCGGTGGGGGACAGCTTTCAATGAGCAGTTCTTC
TRBJ2-5 - - TRBV10-3 CAISESPSANQETQYF TGTGCCATCAGTGAGTCCCCTAGCGCGAACCAAGAGACCCAGTACTTC
TRBJ1-2 - - TRBV6-5 CASSYSGTDNYGYTF TGTGCCAGCAGTTACTCGGGCACCGATAACTATGGCTACACCTTC
TRBJ1-5 - - TRBV19 CASTRLSTNQPQHF TGTGCCAGTACTCGGTTAAGCACGAATCAGCCCCAGCATTTT
TRBJ2-1 TRBD2 few TRBV7-2 CASSRILAGGQFF TGTGCCAGCAGTCGCATCCTGGCGGGGGGGCAGTTCTTC
TRBJ1-5 TRBD1 - TRBV18 CASSPGQGTQPQHF TGTGCCAGCTCACCAGGACAGGGCACTCAGCCCCAGCATTTT
TRBJ2-1 - - TRBV2 CASSEARGSYNEQFF TGTGCCAGCAGTGAGGCCAGAGGCTCCTACAATGAGCAGTTCTTC
TRBJ2-7 - once TRBV7-8 CASSLVGGISYEQYF TGTGCCAGCAGCTTAGTGGGAGGAATCTCCTACGAGCAGTACTTC